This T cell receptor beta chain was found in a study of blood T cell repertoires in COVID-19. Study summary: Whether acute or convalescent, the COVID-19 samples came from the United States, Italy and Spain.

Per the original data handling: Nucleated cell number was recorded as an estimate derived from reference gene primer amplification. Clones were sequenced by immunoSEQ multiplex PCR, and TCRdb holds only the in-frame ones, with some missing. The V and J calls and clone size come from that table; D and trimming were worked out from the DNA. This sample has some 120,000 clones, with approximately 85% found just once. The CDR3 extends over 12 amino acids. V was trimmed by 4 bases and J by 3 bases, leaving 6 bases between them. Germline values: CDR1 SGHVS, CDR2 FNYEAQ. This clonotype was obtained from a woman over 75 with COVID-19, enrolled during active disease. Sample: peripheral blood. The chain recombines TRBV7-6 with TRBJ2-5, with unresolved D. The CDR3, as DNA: TGTGCCAGCAGCTCTATAGAAGAGACCCAGTACTTC. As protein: CASSSIEETQYF.